The 22 T cell receptor beta chains given below trace back to one sample, sequenced in a study of PD-L1 blockade in urothelial cancer (TCRdb year 2017). The library was generated by the immunoSEQ multiplex PCR assay. Held by TCRdb, this immuneACCESS table contains in-frame sequences only and omits some clones. Under half of the omission traces to an unresolved V gene where checked; the cause of the rest is unknown. Across this sample there are more than 60,000 clones, with around nine tenths seen only once. The ten top clones hold about 10% of the sample. Taken with the paper, the label for time point translates to: peripheral blood 6 weeks after treatment start. Sample: PBMCs, taken around atezolizumab (anti-PD-L1) treatment. Receptors originate from a man aged 55 to 70 with urothelial cancer.

The chain combines TRBV6-1 with TRBJ1-4, with a possible D match to TRBD1 (6 bases). The V gene lost 6 bases and the J gene lost 8 bases, with 16 bases spanning the gap. The length of the CDR3 is 14 residues. The germline CDR1 and CDR2 sequences are MNHNS and SASEGT. CDR3 residues: CASSLSRDTEKLFF. As DNA, the CDR3 is TGTGCCAGCAGCCTAAGCCGGGACACGGAAAAACTGTTTTTT.

V gene TRBV1 combines with J gene TRBJ2-1; the D segment call TRBD2 is taken from the table without a DNA check. TRBV1 is shown as a pseudogene. This CDR3 is 17 amino acids long. Written as DNA, the CDR3 is TGCACCAGCAGCCAAAAGGGTACTAGCGGGGGGGCCTGTGAGCAGTTCTTC. This gives the protein CTSSQKGTSGGACEQFF.

This clone has just one count. The rearrangement links TRBV7-9 to TRBJ2-7, with no clear D. Germline V gene data show CDR1 as SEHNR and CDR2 as FQNEAQ (reference sequence). Trimming removed 1 base from V and 4 bases from J, with 5 bases in between. The CDR3 is made up of 12 amino acids. The CDR3, as DNA: TGTGCCAGCAGCTTAGGCAGTTACGAGCAGTACTTC. This encodes CASSLGSYEQYF.

This chain connects TRBV25-1 to TRBJ2-5; TRBD1 matches at 9 bases. This CDR3 is 16 amino acids long. Trimming took 6 bases from V and 4 from J; bases not matched to a gene: 12. Germline loops: CDR1 MGHDK, CDR2 SYGVNS. The CDR3 nucleotides are TGTGCCAGCAGCCGCACCTCCGGGACAGGGTTAGAGACCCAGTACTTC. Its translation is CASSRTSGTGLETQYF. The full variable domain, completed using reference TRBV25-1 and TRBJ2-5, is EADIYQTPRYLVIGTGKKITLECSQTMGHDKMYWYQQDPGMELHLIHYSYGVNSTEKGDLSSESTVSRIRTEHFPLTLESARPSHTSQYLCASSRTSGTGLETQYFGPGTRLLVL.

This chain links TRBV4-1 with TRBJ1-6; 7 bases are a match to TRBD1. Trimming took 2 bases from V and 10 from J; bases not matched to a gene: 11. Per germline, CDR1 MGHRA and CDR2 YSYEKL. This CDR3 is 16 amino acids long. CDR3: CASSQSNRGRVSPLHF. In DNA form, the CDR3 reads TGCGCCAGCAGCCAATCTAACAGGGGACGCGTCTCACCCCTCCACTTT.

In this sample, this clone turned up once. J is TRBJ2-7 and V is TRBV10-1, with a tentative D call TRBD1 (5 bases). Looked up from germline, CDR1 is WNHNN and CDR2 is SYGVQD (reference sequence). V lost 5 bases and J 1 base, leaving 21 bases between the germline ends. This CDR3 region has 17 residues. The CDR3 here is CASSPLGQGQLSYEQYF. As DNA, the CDR3 is TGCGCCAGCAGTCCCCTGGGGCAGGGCCAACTTTCCTACGAGCAGTACTTC.

The chain couples TRBV30 to TRBJ2-1; D unresolved. Germline V gene sequence: CDR1 GTSNPN, CDR2 SVGIG (reference sequence). The CDR3 spans 14 residues. Trimming left V 5 bases short and J 0 bases short, with 11 bases between. The CDR3: CAWVLMSSYNEQFF. In DNA form, the CDR3 reads TGTGCCTGGGTACTAATGAGCTCCTACAATGAGCAGTTCTTC.

The V and J genes are TRBV7-9 and TRBJ2-7, with D possibly being TRBD1 (6 bases). Trimming stripped 0 bases from V and 4 bases from J, with 13 bases between. Germline-derived CDR1 and CDR2 are SEHNR and FQNEAQ (reference sequence). The CDR3 loop spans 15 amino acids. CDR3 sequence: CASSLAQGLRYEQYF. CDR3 DNA sequence: TGTGCCAGCAGCTTAGCGCAGGGGTTGAGGTACGAGCAGTACTTC.

In its sample, this clone was seen once. The V call is TRBV6-5, the J call TRBJ1-1; D is possibly TRBD1 (5 bases). The CDR3 is 13 residues long. V was clipped by 5 bases and J by 1 base, with 8 bases between them. Germline CDR1 is MNHEY and CDR2 is SVGAGI. This CDR3 is CASSRDRNTEAFF. CDR3 DNA sequence: TGTGCCAGCAGTCGCGACAGGAACACTGAAGCTTTCTTT.

The chain couples TRBV12-2 to TRBJ1-5. TRBV12-2 is an annotated pseudogene. The CDR3 consists of 16 residues. CDR3 DNA sequence: TGTGCAAGTCGCTCCCGGGAGGGGGGATGCAATCAGCCCCAGCATTTT. This translates into CASRSREGGCNQPQHF.

This clone was found a few times. The rearrangement joins TRBV4-2 to TRBJ1-1, with D unresolved. From germline, CDR1 is LGHNA and CDR2 YNFKEQ. This CDR3 spans 14 amino acids. Between the trimmed V and J ends, which lost 6 bases and 2 bases, there was a span of 13 bases. The CDR3 DNA sequence: TGTGCCAGCAGTCGCCGGGTCGGCAACACTGAAGCTTTCTTT. This codes for CASSRRVGNTEAFF.

CDR3: CAWGRGLANADTQYF. The DNA of the CDR3 is TGTGCCTGGGGCAGGGGACTAGCGAACGCAGATACGCAGTATTTT. This chain links TRBV30 with TRBJ2-3; 10 bases map to TRBD2. Germline values: CDR1 GTSNPN, CDR2 SVGIG (reference sequence). This CDR3 region has 15 residues. Trimming took 5 bases from V and 4 from J; bases not matched to a gene: 9.

Turning to this clone: At one end, the junction sequence differs from germline, possibly due to a read error. V and J are TRBV7-2 and TRBJ1-2, with 7 bases matching TRBD1. Germline CDR1 is SGHTA and CDR2 is FQGNSA. CDR3 size: 15 residues. CDR3 nucleotides: TGCGCCAGCAGCTTAGGGGGCGGGGCTCGCTATGGCTACACCTTC. The encoded protein is CASSLGGGARYGYTF.

V and J are TRBV7-2 and TRBJ2-2; unclear D gene. V lost 4 bases to trimming and J lost 3 bases, with 3 bases between them. Germline CDR1 is SGHTA and CDR2 is FQGNSA. The CDR3 contains 12 residues. Here the CDR3 DNA reads TGTGCCAGCAGCTCCTACACCGGGGAGCTGTTTTTT. Amino acid sequence: CASSSYTGELFF.

The chain combines TRBV7-8 with TRBJ1-2; maybe TRBD1 (5 bases). Germline V CDR1 and CDR2: SGHVS, FQNEAQ. Trimming shortened V by 0 bases and J by 1 base, and 15 bases separated the two germline ends. This CDR3 has 17 amino acids. The CDR3 region has the DNA TGTGCCAGCAGCTTAGCGCAAGGTAGACAGATTAACTATGGCTACACCTTC. This gives the protein CASSLAQGRQINYGYTF.

The chain has TRBV9 and TRBJ2-5; the match to TRBD1 covers 11 bases. This CDR3 is built from 16 residues. CDR1 is SGDLS, CDR2 YYNGEE, per germline. V gave up 2 bases and J gave up 5 bases; unmatched junction bases: 8. CDR3 sequence reads: CASSVEGTGGWETQYF. CDR3 sequence (DNA): TGTGCCAGCAGCGTCGAGGGGACAGGGGGTTGGGAGACCCAGTACTTC.

The V call is TRBV29-1, the J call TRBJ2-3, with TRBD2 matching 9 bases. This CDR3 has 14 amino acids. Germline CDR1 is SQVTM and CDR2 is ANQGSEA. V lost 5 bases and J lost 5; bases outside the gene matches: 8. In DNA, the CDR3 is TGCAGCGTTTTTGCGGGGGGGGTTGTAGATACGCAGTATTTT. Protein: CSVFAGGVVDTQYF.

The chain has TRBV27 and TRBJ2-1; a possible D gene is TRBD1 (5 bases). Germline CDR1 and CDR2: MNHEY and SMNVEV (reference sequence). V shed 3 bases and J shed 5 bases, with 14 bases lying between them. The CDR3 totals 15 residues. CDR3 loop: CASSFDSLINNEQFF. In nucleotides, the CDR3 is TGTGCCAGCAGTTTTGACAGCCTAATTAACAATGAGCAGTTCTTC.

CDR3 protein: CASSSGQLNYGYTF. The CDR3 DNA sequence: TGTGCCAGCAGCTCCGGACAGTTAAACTATGGCTACACCTTC. The chain combines TRBV11-1 with TRBJ1-2; tentative D call: TRBD1 (6 bases). The V end lost 4 bases, the J end lost 2 bases, and 11 bases lay between the germline ends. The germline gives CDR1 SGHAT, CDR2 FQDESV (reference sequence). The CDR3 loop spans 14 amino acids.

DNA for the CDR3: TGTGCCAGCAGCCGGGACAGTGGAAACACCATATATTTT. As protein: CASSRDSGNTIYF. The chain employs TRBV7-9 and TRBJ1-3; 7 bases match TRBD1. The CDR3 covers 13 residues. Germline V gene sequence: CDR1 SEHNR, CDR2 FQNEAQ (reference sequence). Unmatched junction bases numbered 1, after V lost 5 bases and J lost 3 bases.

The chain uses TRBV5-4 and TRBJ2-2; a weak D match, TRBD2 (6 bases). Germline assignment: CDR1 SGHNT and CDR2 YYREEE (reference sequence). V was shortened by 6 bases and J by 4 bases, with 13 bases between the two germline ends. This CDR3 contains 14 residues. CDR3: CASTRDSFTGELFF. The CDR3 coding sequence is TGTGCCAGCACCAGGGACTCGTTCACCGGGGAGCTGTTTTTT.

The V gene is TRBV6-4, the J gene TRBJ1-1; D is ambiguous. Germline V gives CDR1 MRHNA, CDR2 SNTAGT. Trimming left V 6 bases short and J 1 base short, with 9 bases between. The CDR3 is made up of 13 amino acids. CDR3 loop: CASRGNKNTEAFF. The CDR3 bases are TGTGCCAGCAGGGGCAATAAGAACACTGAAGCTTTCTTT.